Following are 28 T cell receptor beta chains from one sample sequenced in a study of blood T cell repertoires in COVID-19. TCRdb keeps only in-frame clones here, not all; method: immunoSEQ multiplex PCR. This sample has about 220,000 clones, with 86% found just once. Sequenced: PBMCs or T cells enriched from blood (not recorded which). The origin of the receptors is a woman in her thirties or forties with acute COVID-19.

The chain combines TRBV2 with TRBJ1-5; maybe TRBD1 (5 bases). The V gene's germline CDR1 is SNHLY and CDR2 FYNNEI. This CDR3 region has 13 residues. With 9 bases removed from V and 0 bases from J, the gap between germline ends came to 9 bases. The DNA for the CDR3 is TGTGCCAGTGTACAGGATAGCAATCAGCCCCAGCATTTT. This translates into CASVQDSNQPQHF.

The chain is built from TRBV6-5 and TRBJ1-2; TRBD1 is a possible D gene (6 bases). The V and J ends lost 4 bases and 5 bases respectively, with 20 bases between them. The CDR3 length is 16 residues. The germline V gene encodes CDR1 MNHEY and CDR2 SVGAGI. CDR3 in DNA: TGTGCCAGCAGTTCCAATACAGGGCAAAGGGGGTATGGCTACACCTTC. It encodes CASSSNTGQRGYGYTF.

The V call is TRBV21-1, the J call TRBJ1-1; the table's D gene call, TRBD1, was not cross checked with the DNA. TRBV21-1 represents a pseudogene. The CDR3 sequence is 15 residues long. The CDR3 bases are TGTGCCAGCAGCAAAGTAACAGGGGGGAACACTGAAGCTTTCTTT. It specifies CASSKVTGGNTEAFF.

J is TRBJ2-5 and V is TRBV2; tentatively, D is TRBD2 (6 bases). The germline CDR1 and CDR2 sequences are SNHLY and FYNNEI. Trimming cost V 8 bases and J 1 base, with 14 bases left between them. The CDR3 runs 14 residues. The CDR3 nucleotides are TGTGCCAGCTTGCGGGGATTTGGCCAAGAGACCCAGTACTTC. It specifies CASLRGFGQETQYF.

The chain joins TRBV6-5 to TRBJ1-5, with D unclear. Trimming stripped 5 bases from V and 4 bases from J, with 9 bases between. The CDR3 is made up of 13 amino acids. Germline CDR1 is MNHEY and CDR2 is SVGAGI. CDR3 protein: CASSLQWNQPQHF. CDR3 bases: TGTGCCAGCAGTCTCCAGTGGAATCAGCCCCAGCATTTT.

A few counts support this clone. The chain has TRBV3-1 (or the pseudogene TRBV3-2) and TRBJ1-1; TRBD1 is a possible D gene (5 bases). This CDR3 is built from 16 residues. V was shortened by 1 base and J by 3 bases, with 15 bases between the two germline ends. The germline CDR1 and CDR2 sequences are LGHDT and YNNKEL (reference sequence). DNA of the CDR3: TGTGCCAGCAGCCAAGGTGGGTTCAGGGCTGACACTGAAGCTTTCTTT. Its protein product is CASSQGGFRADTEAFF.

The chain is built from TRBV29-1 and TRBJ1-2; 7 bases align to TRBD1. CDR1 is SQVTM, CDR2 ANQGSEA, per germline. Trimming took 1 base from V and 3 from J; bases not matched to a gene: 11. CDR3 size: 16 residues. CDR3 DNA sequence: TGCAGCGTTGAAGCTATAAAAACAGGGGTAGACTATGGCTACACCTTC. Protein: CSVEAIKTGVDYGYTF.

The V call is TRBV6-2 or TRBV6-3, the J call TRBJ2-5; 8 bases line up with TRBD2. Germline V gene data show CDR1 as MNHEY and CDR2 as SVGEGT. V trimming: 4 bases; J trimming: 5 bases; junction bases outside the gene matches: 12. CDR3 length: 16 amino acids. CDR3 coding DNA: TGTGCCAGCAGTTTCTCAGCGGGGGTCCTCCGGGAGACCCAGTACTTC. This codes for CASSFSAGVLRETQYF.

This rearrangement joins TRBV5-1 to TRBJ1-2; D gene unclear. This CDR3 spans 14 amino acids. Deletions cut 0 bases from V and 3 bases from J, with 9 bases between. Looked up from germline, CDR1 is SGHRS and CDR2 is YFSETQ. CDR3 residues: CASSLGGADYGYTF. CDR3 coding DNA: TGCGCCAGCAGCTTGGGCGGAGCGGACTATGGCTACACCTTC.

The chain carries TRBV30 and TRBJ2-5; D perhaps matches TRBD2 (5 bases). Looked up from germline, CDR1 is GTSNPN and CDR2 is SVGIG (reference sequence). Trimming took off 5 bases at V and 3 bases at J, with 7 bases between the two ends. The CDR3 is made up of 11 amino acids. The CDR3 here is CAWEREETQYF. The CDR3 DNA reads as TGTGCCTGGGAGAGGGAAGAGACCCAGTACTTC.

CDR3 region: CASSPRIRENTGELFF. CDR3 DNA: TGTGCCAGTAGTCCCAGGATCAGAGAGAACACCGGGGAGCTGTTTTTT. The rearrangement links TRBV19 to TRBJ2-2; no definite D call. The V gene lost 5 bases and the J gene lost 1 base, with 14 bases spanning the gap. CDR1 is LNHDA and CDR2 is SQIVND in the germline V gene (reference sequence). The CDR3 runs 16 residues.

Of note for this clone: Other DNA sequences in the sample encode the same CDR3. The chain links TRBV19 to TRBJ1-1, with D maybe TRBD1 (6 bases). V was trimmed by 5 bases and J by 0 bases, leaving 10 bases between them. The CDR3 runs to 14 residues. The germline V gene encodes CDR1 LNHDA and CDR2 SQIVND (reference sequence). The CDR3 DNA reads as TGTGCCAGTAGTCGAGGACAGCTGAACACTGAAGCTTTCTTT. Residues: CASSRGQLNTEAFF.

The genes are TRBV5-4 and TRBJ1-6, with TRBD1 as a possible D gene (6 bases). CDR3 length: 15 amino acids. Germline CDR1 reads SGHNT; CDR2 reads YYREEE (reference sequence). V was shortened by 7 bases and J by 6 bases, with 17 bases between the two germline ends. CDR3 nucleotides: TGTGCCAGCGGATGGTCGGCAGGGGCTAATTCACCCCTCCACTTT. Protein product: CASGWSAGANSPLHF.

The chain joins TRBV15 to TRBJ1-1; D is uncertain. Trimming took 5 bases from V and 2 from J, leaving 9 bases between them. Germline V gives CDR1 LNHNV, CDR2 YYDKDF (reference sequence). The CDR3 is made up of 13 amino acids. The CDR3 DNA follows: TGTGCCACCAGCGCCCGAGGCAACACTGAAGCTTTCTTT. Its protein product is CATSARGNTEAFF.

The chain combines TRBV21-1 with TRBJ1-1; TRBD1, the table's D call, was not compared with the DNA. TRBV21-1 is noted as a pseudogene. This CDR3 has 14 residues. CDR3: CASSKTRGQLEAFF. As DNA, the CDR3 is TGTGCCAGCAGCAAAACGAGGGGACAGCTTGAAGCTTTCTTT.

The chain couples TRBV15 to TRBJ1-4; 8 positions match TRBD1. CDR3 length: 19 amino acids. Trimming cost V 4 bases and J 2 bases; bases outside gene matches: 15. The germline V gene has CDR1 LNHNV and CDR2 YYDKDF (reference sequence). DNA for the CDR3: TGTGCCACCAGCATCCCAACAGGGGGAGTGTTGACGACTAATGAAAAACTGTTTTTT. Protein sequence: CATSIPTGGVLTTNEKLFF.

Here the CDR3 reads CASSGQMNTGELFF. CDR3 in DNA: TGTGCCAGCAGTGGACAGATGAACACCGGGGAGCTGTTTTTT. The chain has TRBV2 and TRBJ2-2; maybe TRBD1 (5 bases). Germline-derived CDR1 and CDR2 are SNHLY and FYNNEI. The CDR3 extends over 14 amino acids. V shed 4 bases and J shed 1 base, with 7 bases lying between them.

The chain employs TRBV27 and TRBJ1-5; 11 bases match TRBD1. This CDR3 has 16 amino acids. Germline V gene lookup returns CDR1 MNHEY and CDR2 SMNVEV (reference sequence). Losses at the gene ends were 6 bases for V and 1 base for J; bases not matched to a gene: 5. The CDR3 spells CASRDRGRVSNQPQHF. The CDR3 DNA reads TGTGCCAGCAGGGACAGGGGGCGCGTAAGCAATCAGCCCCAGCATTTT.

J is TRBJ2-7 and V is TRBV5-1; possible D gene TRBD2, 6 bases. The CDR3 sequence is 14 residues long. Germline V lookup: CDR1 SGHRS, CDR2 YFSETQ. The ends were cut back, 4 bases at V and 1 base at J, with 12 bases in the middle. CDR3 in amino acids: CASSSLGTSYEQYF. CDR3 DNA: TGCGCCAGCAGCAGTCTTGGGACTTCCTACGAGCAGTACTTC.

CDR3 DNA: TGTGCCAGCAGCTTGGTACAGGGATACTCTCAGCCCCAGCATTTT. Protein product: CASSLVQGYSQPQHF. The rearrangement links TRBV5-5 to TRBJ1-5; a possible D gene is TRBD1 (6 bases). With 0 bases removed from V and 6 bases from J, the gap between germline ends came to 13 bases. The germline gives CDR1 SGHKS, CDR2 YYEKEE (reference sequence). The CDR3 runs to 15 residues.

The chain couples TRBV29-1 to TRBJ1-1; 8 bases fit TRBD1. There are 13 residues in the CDR3. J lost 7 bases, V lost 5 bases, and 9 bases had no gene match. In germline, CDR1 is SQVTM, CDR2 ANQGSEA. CDR3: CSVRARDRSEAFF. CDR3 sequence (DNA): TGCAGCGTTCGCGCCCGGGACAGGAGTGAAGCTTTCTTT.

The gene calls are TRBV6-5 and TRBJ2-5, with D hard to call. The CDR3 has 11 amino acids. The V and J ends lost 5 bases and 4 bases respectively, with 5 bases between them. The germline gives CDR1 MNHEY, CDR2 SVGAGI. CDR3 DNA sequence: TGTGCCAGCAGTAATAGAGAGACCCAGTACTTC. Encoded protein: CASSNRETQYF.

The genes are TRBV12-5 and TRBJ1-1; TRBD1 matches 10 bases. Unmatched junction bases numbered 4, after V lost 1 base and J lost 5 bases. The length of the CDR3 is 15 residues. CDR1 and CDR2 (germline): LGHNT, FRNRAP. In nucleotides, the CDR3 is TGTGCTAGTGGTTTGGCGACAGGGGGCTGGACTGAAGCTTTCTTT. The encoded protein is CASGLATGGWTEAFF.

For the CDR3, the DNA is TGTGCCAGCAGTGAGACTAATAGCAATCAGCCCCAGCATTTT. It yields the protein CASSETNSNQPQHF. This sequence joins TRBV2 and TRBJ1-5, with unresolved D. The V gene lost 3 bases and the J gene lost 0 bases, with 6 bases spanning the gap. Germline CDR1 SNHLY, CDR2 FYNNEI. The CDR3 length is 14 residues.

The chain is built from TRBV6-5 and TRBJ1-1, with a possible D match to TRBD1 (6 bases). Trimming pared 3 bases from V and 7 bases from J, leaving 12 bases between. The CDR3 runs to 13 residues. Germline assignment: CDR1 MNHEY and CDR2 SVGAGI. The CDR3 spells CASSYGRGVEAFF. CDR3 sequence (DNA): TGTGCCAGCAGTTATGGGAGGGGGGTTGAAGCTTTCTTT.

The genes are TRBV9 and TRBJ1-5; TRBD1 might be the D (6 bases). CDR1 is SGDLS, CDR2 YYNGEE, per germline. Trimming removed 3 bases from V and 5 bases from J, with 18 bases in between. This CDR3 region has 16 residues. This CDR3 reads CASSAEGGRGDQPQHF. The CDR3 region has the DNA TGTGCCAGCAGCGCGGAGGGGGGACGGGGGGATCAGCCCCAGCATTTT.

The genes are TRBV19 and TRBJ2-7, with D tentatively TRBD1 (6 bases). Germline V gene lookup returns CDR1 LNHDA and CDR2 SQIVND (reference sequence). Trimming pared 10 bases from V and 2 bases from J, leaving 18 bases between. The CDR3 length is 14 residues. The CDR3 reads CATSRGRGPYEQYV. CDR3 sequence (DNA): TGTGCCACCTCGAGGGGCAGGGGACCCTACGAGCAGTACGTC.

This clone was recorded a few times. The chain employs TRBV7-9 and TRBJ1-1; 7 bases agree with TRBD1. Trimming cost V 5 bases and J 2 bases; bases outside gene matches: 8. Germline loops: CDR1 SEHNR, CDR2 FQNEAQ (reference sequence). The CDR3 is made up of 15 amino acids. CDR3 sequence (DNA): TGTGCCAGCAGCGATGTCCCAGGGGGAAACACTGAAGCTTTCTTT. This codes for CASSDVPGGNTEAFF. Supplemented by reference TRBV7-9 and TRBJ1-1, the full variable domain reads DTGVSQNPRHKITKRGQNVTFRCDPISEHNRLYWYRQTLGQGPEFLTYFQNEAQLEKSRLLSDRFSAERPKGSFSTLEIQRTEQGDSAMYLCASSDVPGGNTEAFFGQGTRLTVV.